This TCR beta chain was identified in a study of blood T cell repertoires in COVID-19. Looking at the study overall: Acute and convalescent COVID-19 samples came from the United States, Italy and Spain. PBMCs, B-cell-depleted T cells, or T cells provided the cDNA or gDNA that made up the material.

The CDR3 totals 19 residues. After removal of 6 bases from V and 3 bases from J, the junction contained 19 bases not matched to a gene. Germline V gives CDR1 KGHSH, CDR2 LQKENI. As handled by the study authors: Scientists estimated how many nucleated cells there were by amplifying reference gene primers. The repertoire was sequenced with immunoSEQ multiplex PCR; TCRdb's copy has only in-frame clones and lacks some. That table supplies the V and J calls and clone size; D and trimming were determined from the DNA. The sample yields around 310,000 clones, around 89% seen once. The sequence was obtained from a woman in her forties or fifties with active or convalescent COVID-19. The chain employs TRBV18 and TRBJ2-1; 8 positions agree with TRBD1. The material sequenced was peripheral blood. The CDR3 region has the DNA TGTGCCAGCTCCCCAAAATTCAGACAGGGGAGTGGATTCTACAATGAGCAGTTCTTC. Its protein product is CASSPKFRQGSGFYNEQFF.